The rows below give T cell receptor beta chains drawn from one sample of a study of T cells after yellow fever vaccination. Via MiXCR, TCRdb re-called the 5' RACE reads, giving one row per CDR3 protein. The data show approximately 90,000 distinct CDR3 sequences, about an eighth seen once. This specimen consisted of CD8+ T cells not binding an NS4B(214-222) dextramer, sorted from PBMCs, obtained roughly 20 days after the first yellow fever vaccination. These receptors were collected from a young man who received the YFV17D yellow fever vaccine. CDR3s include the opening cysteine and the closing phenylalanine or tryptophan. D genes are given only for firm matches. Where a row states a size, it is once, few, many or the class of an expanded clone; other rows omit it.

V	size	J	D	DNA	CDR3
TRBV27	NA	TRBJ2-7	TRBD1	TGTGCCAGCAGTCTCCGACAGGGCTCGGCCGAGCAGTACTTC	CASSLRQGSAEQYF
TRBV9	many	TRBJ1-1	TRBD1	TGTGCCAGCAGCGAACCCCCCGGGACAGGGTCGGAAGCTTTCTTT	CASSEPPGTGSEAFF
TRBV14	NA	TRBJ2-3	NA	TGTGCCAGCAGCCCTTATATCTCCGGGGCTCCAAGGGGTACGCAGTATTTT	CASSPYISGAPRGTQYF
TRBV15	few	TRBJ1-1	NA	TGTGCCACCAAGTCGACATCCTTTCCCGTAGAAGCTTTCTTT	CATKSTSFPVEAFF
TRBV29-1	many	TRBJ2-3	TRBD1	TGCAGCGTCTGCAGGGGGCTCAGAACAGATACGCAGTATTTT	CSVCRGLRTDTQYF
TRBV28	few	TRBJ2-3	TRBD2	TGTGCCAGCAGAAAAGCGGTCGTGGGACTAGCGGGGGGGCCCGCAGATACGCAGTATTTT	CASRKAVVGLAGGPADTQYF
TRBV5-1	NA	TRBJ1-6	NA	TGCGCCAGCAGCCCTAGAAGCTCCTATAATTCACCCCTCCACTTT	CASSPRSSYNSPLHF
TRBV29-1	many	TRBJ2-3	NA	TGCAGCGTTGAAGATCGTGGCAGGAGCACAGATACGCAGTATTTT	CSVEDRGRSTDTQYF
TRBV29-1	NA	TRBJ2-1	TRBD1	TGCAGCGTTGGTGTCGAAGGACAGGGTTCTTTTGAGCAGTTCTTC	CSVGVEGQGSFEQFF
TRBV11-2	few	TRBJ2-3	TRBD1	TGTGCCAGCAGCTTACTTAGGGGGCGGTCAGATACGCAGTATTTT	CASSLLRGRSDTQYF
TRBV6-5	once	TRBJ2-3	TRBD2	TGTGCCAGCAGTTACTCGGGACTAGCGGGGGGGAGTGATACGCAGTATTTT	CASSYSGLAGGSDTQYF
TRBV20-1	few	TRBJ2-7	NA	TGCAGTGCTAGAGGCACGGTGGTCGAGGAGCAGTACTTC	CSARGTVVEEQYF
TRBV28	few	TRBJ1-3	TRBD1	TGTGCCAGCGCCACGACAGGGGCTGGAAACACCATATATTTT	CASATTGAGNTIYF
TRBV14	few	TRBJ2-1	NA	TGTGCCAGCAGCCAAGGGGAATGGTATGAGCAGTTCTTC	CASSQGEWYEQFF
TRBV5-1	many	TRBJ2-7	NA	TGCGCCAGCAGCTTGAGTTGGGGCGACTACGAGCAGTACTTC	CASSLSWGDYEQYF
TRBV12-3/TRBV12-4	few	TRBJ1-5	TRBD1	TGTGCCAGCCGGGGACAGGGGCCAGGCCAGCCCCAGCATTTT	CASRGQGPGQPQHF
TRBV5-6	few	TRBJ2-2	NA	TGTGCCAGCAGCCTCACAGGCGCCGGGGGGCCCGGGGAGCTGTTTTTT	CASSLTGAGGPGELFF
TRBV3-1	NA	TRBJ2-5	NA	TGTGCCAGCAGCCTCCCCCCGGGGGAGAGGGGGCTTTGGGAGACCCAGTACTTC	CASSLPPGERGLWETQYF
TRBV7-2	few	TRBJ1-1	NA	TGTGCCAGCAGCGCTACCTCCAGGGGAAAAGCTTTCTTT	CASSATSRGKAFF
TRBV29-1	NA	TRBJ2-3	NA	TGCAGCGTTGAAAGGACTGACACAGATACGCAGTATTTT	CSVERTDTDTQYF
TRBV2	few	TRBJ1-1	TRBD1	TGTGCCAGCAGCCGCGCAGGGGGGACTGAAGCTTTCTTT	CASSRAGGTEAFF
TRBV7-9	NA	TRBJ2-4	TRBD1	TGTGCCAGCAGCTTAGCCGCGCAGGGGGTAGCCAAAAACATTCAGTACTTC	CASSLAAQGVAKNIQYF
TRBV11-1	few	TRBJ2-6	NA	TGTGCCAGCCTTTTCCCGGGCCAACCGTCGGGAGGGGCCAACGTCCTGACTTTC	CASLFPGQPSGGANVLTF
TRBV14	NA	TRBJ2-1	NA	TGTGCCAGCAGCCACTTCCAGAGCTCCTACAATGAGCAGTTCTTC	CASSHFQSSYNEQFF
TRBV4-1	NA	TRBJ2-1	NA	TGCGCCAGCAGCCAAGTAGTCGGGGACTACAATGAGCAGTTCTTC	CASSQVVGDYNEQFF
TRBV12-3/TRBV12-4	NA	TRBJ1-6	NA	TGTGCCAGCAGTTACGGGACAACAAATTCACCCCTCCACTTT	CASSYGTTNSPLHF
TRBV6-2/TRBV6-3	NA	TRBJ2-7	NA	TGTGCCAGCAGCATCTTACAGGGAGGGGAGCAGTACTTC	CASSILQGGEQYF
TRBV6-1	few	TRBJ1-2	NA	TGTGCCAGTGGGGCACTCTATGGCTACACCTTC	CASGALYGYTF
TRBV6-1	NA	TRBJ2-3	TRBD2	TGTGCCAGCAGTGAATTTAAGCGGGGGGGTGGCACAGATACGCAGTATTTT	CASSEFKRGGGTDTQYF
TRBV20-1	few	TRBJ2-5	NA	TGCAGTGCTCCTGAGGGGGGGGACACCGAAGAGACCCAGTACTTC	CSAPEGGDTEETQYF
TRBV19	few	TRBJ1-1	NA	TGTGCCAGTAGTATGAACGGGAACACTGAAGCTTTCTTT	CASSMNGNTEAFF
TRBV4-3	NA	TRBJ2-3	TRBD2	TGCGCCAGCAGCCAAGAGACCGTAGCGGGGGGCACCACAGATACGCAGTATTTT	CASSQETVAGGTTDTQYF
TRBV28	few	TRBJ1-5	NA	TGTGCCAGCAGTTTCCCCTGGCAGGGCGGGCATAGCAATCAGCCCCAGCATTTT	CASSFPWQGGHSNQPQHF
TRBV5-1	few	TRBJ2-2	NA	TGCGCCAGCAGCTTAGGGTACGGGGGCACCGGGGAGCTGTTTTTT	CASSLGYGGTGELFF
TRBV5-5	NA	TRBJ1-2	NA	TGTGCCAGCAGCTGGGGTTGGGGGGAGTCTGGCTATGGCTACACCTTC	CASSWGWGESGYGYTF
TRBV10-2	NA	TRBJ2-2	NA	TGCGCCTCCGACGGGGGCCTAAGGTCCGGGGAGCTGTTTTTT	CASDGGLRSGELFF
TRBV7-9	few	TRBJ2-7	NA	TGTGCCAGCAGCCCAGCATACCAGGAGCAGTACTTC	CASSPAYQEQYF
TRBV28	NA	TRBJ2-1	TRBD1	TGTGCCAGCAGTGCTGGACAGGGGGCGCGGAATGAGCAGTTCTTC	CASSAGQGARNEQFF
TRBV29-1	many	TRBJ2-1	TRBD2	TGCAGCGTTGAAGCAGGGCGCGGGGGGCGCGATGAGCAGTTCTTC	CSVEAGRGGRDEQFF
TRBV6-2/TRBV6-3	NA	TRBJ2-6	NA	TGTGCCAGCAGAACACCCCTCTCTGGGGCCAACGTCCTGACTTTC	CASRTPLSGANVLTF
TRBV7-2	NA	TRBJ2-1	TRBD2	TGTGCCAGCAGCTTTGGCGGGGGGCCCTACAATGAGCAGTTCTTC	CASSFGGGPYNEQFF
TRBV4-1	many	TRBJ2-1	TRBD1	TGCGCCAGCAGCGAAGCCGTGGGACAGGGAGAAAATGAGCAGTTCTTC	CASSEAVGQGENEQFF
TRBV4-1	few	TRBJ1-4	TRBD1	TGCGCCAGCAGCCCCCTCGGACAGGGACGGGAAAAACTGTTTTTT	CASSPLGQGREKLFF
TRBV29-1	few	TRBJ2-1	TRBD2	TGCGGGACTAGCGGGGTCTACAATGAGCAGTTCTTC	CGTSGVYNEQFF
TRBV5-1	few	TRBJ2-1	NA	TGCGCCAGCAGCTTAGCGCGGGCAAGCTCCTACAATGAGCAGTTCTTC	CASSLARASSYNEQFF
TRBV12-3/TRBV12-4	few	TRBJ2-5	NA	TGTGCCAGCAGTCCCCGGGGCACCCCTCTCCAAGAGACCCAGTACTTC	CASSPRGTPLQETQYF
TRBV4-3	NA	TRBJ2-7	NA	TGCGCCAGCAGCCAATTCGCAACAGGGTTCGACGAGCAGTACTTC	CASSQFATGFDEQYF
TRBV3-1	NA	TRBJ1-5	TRBD1	TGTGCCAGCAGCCGGGGACAGGCAGGCAATCAGCCCCAGCATTTT	CASSRGQAGNQPQHF
TRBV7-7	few	TRBJ1-2	NA	TGTGCCAGCAGCCCCCCCGGGGGGTTCGACTATGGCTACACCTTC	CASSPPGGFDYGYTF
TRBV7-2	many	TRBJ2-3	TRBD2	TGTGCCAGCAGCCGAGCTAGCGGGGGAGGGGCAGATACGCAGTATTTT	CASSRASGGGADTQYF
TRBV5-1	few	TRBJ2-7	NA	TGCGCCAGCAGCCTCGGTACAGGGACCTACGAGCAGTACTTC	CASSLGTGTYEQYF
TRBV4-1	NA	TRBJ2-1	NA	TGCGCCAGCAGCCAAGATGGAAGGGCTTCCGGACATTTCTACAATGAGCAGTTCTTC	CASSQDGRASGHFYNEQFF
TRBV7-7	few	TRBJ2-1	TRBD2	TGTGCCAGCAGCTTAGCCCCAACTAGCGGGGGATTCTCCTACAATGAGCAGTTCTTC	CASSLAPTSGGFSYNEQFF
TRBV2	NA	TRBJ2-5	NA	TGTGCCAGGATCGCGGAGACCCAGTACTTC	CARIAETQYF
TRBV3-1	few	TRBJ2-3	TRBD2	TGTGCCAGCAGCCAAGAGGGCGGGGGGCACACAGATACGCAGTATTTT	CASSQEGGGHTDTQYF